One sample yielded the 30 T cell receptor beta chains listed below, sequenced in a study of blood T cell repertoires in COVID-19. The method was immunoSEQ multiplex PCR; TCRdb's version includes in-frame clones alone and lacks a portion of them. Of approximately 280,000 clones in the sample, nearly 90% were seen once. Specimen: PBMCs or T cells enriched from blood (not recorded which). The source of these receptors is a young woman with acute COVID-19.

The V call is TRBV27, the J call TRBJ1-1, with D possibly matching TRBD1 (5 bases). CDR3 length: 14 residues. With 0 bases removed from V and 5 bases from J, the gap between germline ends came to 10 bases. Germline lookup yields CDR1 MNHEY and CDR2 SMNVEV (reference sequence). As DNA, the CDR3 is TGTGCCAGCAGTTTATCTCCAGGGTGGACTGAAGCTTTCTTT. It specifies CASSLSPGWTEAFF.

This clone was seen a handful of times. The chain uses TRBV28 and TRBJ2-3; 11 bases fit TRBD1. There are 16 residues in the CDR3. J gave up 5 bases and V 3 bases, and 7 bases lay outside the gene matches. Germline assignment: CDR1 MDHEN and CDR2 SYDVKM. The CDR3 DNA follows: TGTGCCAGCAGTTTCGGGGACAGGGGGTTTGTAGATACGCAGTATTTT. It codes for CASSFGDRGFVDTQYF.

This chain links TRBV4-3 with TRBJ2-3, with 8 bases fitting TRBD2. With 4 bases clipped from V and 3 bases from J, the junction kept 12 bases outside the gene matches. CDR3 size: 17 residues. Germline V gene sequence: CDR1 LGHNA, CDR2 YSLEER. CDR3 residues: CASSRWGDGRATDTQYF. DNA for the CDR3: TGCGCCAGCAGCCGTTGGGGGGACGGGAGGGCTACAGATACGCAGTATTTT.

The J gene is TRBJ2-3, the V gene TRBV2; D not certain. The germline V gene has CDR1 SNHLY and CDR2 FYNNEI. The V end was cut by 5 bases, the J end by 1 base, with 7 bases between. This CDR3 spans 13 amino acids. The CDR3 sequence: CASSRERTDTQYF. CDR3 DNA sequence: TGTGCCAGCAGTCGCGAACGCACAGATACGCAGTATTTT.

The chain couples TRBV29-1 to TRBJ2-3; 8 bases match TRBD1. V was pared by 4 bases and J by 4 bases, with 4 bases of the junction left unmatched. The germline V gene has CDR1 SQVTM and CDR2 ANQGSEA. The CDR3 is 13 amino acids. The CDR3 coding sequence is TGCAGCGTTGGGCCGGACAGGGCAGATACGCAGTATTTT. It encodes CSVGPDRADTQYF.

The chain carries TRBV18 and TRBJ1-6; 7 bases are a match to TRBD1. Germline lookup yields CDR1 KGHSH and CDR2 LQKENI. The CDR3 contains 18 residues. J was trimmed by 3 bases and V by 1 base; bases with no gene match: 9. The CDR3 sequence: CASSPLSLRGFYNSPLHF. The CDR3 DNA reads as TGTGCCAGCTCACCACTGTCTCTCAGGGGGTTCTATAATTCACCCCTCCACTTT.

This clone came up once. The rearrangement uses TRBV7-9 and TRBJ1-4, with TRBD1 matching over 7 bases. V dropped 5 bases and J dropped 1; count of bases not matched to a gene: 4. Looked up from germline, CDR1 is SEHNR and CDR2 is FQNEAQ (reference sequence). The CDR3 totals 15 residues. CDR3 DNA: TGTGCCAGCAGCCCCAGACAGGGAACTAATGAAAAACTGTTTTTT. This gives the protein CASSPRQGTNEKLFF.

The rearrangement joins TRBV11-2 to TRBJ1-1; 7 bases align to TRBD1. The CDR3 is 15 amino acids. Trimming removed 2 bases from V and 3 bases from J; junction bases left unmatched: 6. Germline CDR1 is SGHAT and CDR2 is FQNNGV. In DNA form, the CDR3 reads TGTGCCAGCAGCTTAAGGGCAGGGGGAGACACTGAAGCTTTCTTT. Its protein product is CASSLRAGGDTEAFF.

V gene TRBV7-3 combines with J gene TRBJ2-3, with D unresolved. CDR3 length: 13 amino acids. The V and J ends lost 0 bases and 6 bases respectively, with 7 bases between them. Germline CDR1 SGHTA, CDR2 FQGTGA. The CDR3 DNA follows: TGTGCCAGCAGCTTAACGAAGGAGGATACGCAGTATTTT. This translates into CASSLTKEDTQYF.

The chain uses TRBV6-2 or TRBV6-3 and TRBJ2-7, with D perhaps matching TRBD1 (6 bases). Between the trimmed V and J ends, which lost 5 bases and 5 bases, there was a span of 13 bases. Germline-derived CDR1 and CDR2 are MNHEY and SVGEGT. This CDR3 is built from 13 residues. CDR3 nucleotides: TGTGCCAGCAGTCGAGGGGGTGTCAACGAGCAGTACTTC. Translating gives CASSRGGVNEQYF.

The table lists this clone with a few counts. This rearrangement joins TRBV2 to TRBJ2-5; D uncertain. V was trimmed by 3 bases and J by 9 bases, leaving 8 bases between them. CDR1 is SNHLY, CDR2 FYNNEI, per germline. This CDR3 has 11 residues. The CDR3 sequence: CASSDSPAQYF. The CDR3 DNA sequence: TGTGCCAGCAGTGATTCCCCGGCCCAGTACTTC.

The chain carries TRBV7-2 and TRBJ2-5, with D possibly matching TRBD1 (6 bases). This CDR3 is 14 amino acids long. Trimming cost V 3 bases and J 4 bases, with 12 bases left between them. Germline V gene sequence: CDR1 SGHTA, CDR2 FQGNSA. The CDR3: CASSLNRVGETQYF. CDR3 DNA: TGTGCCAGCAGCTTGAACAGGGTTGGAGAGACCCAGTACTTC. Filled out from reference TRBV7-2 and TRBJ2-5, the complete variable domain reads GAGVSQSPSNKVTEKGKDVELRCDPISGHTALYWYRQSLGQGLEFLIYFQGNSAPDKSGLPSDRFSAERTGGSVSTLTIQRTQQEDSAVYLCASSLNRVGETQYFGPGTRLLVL.

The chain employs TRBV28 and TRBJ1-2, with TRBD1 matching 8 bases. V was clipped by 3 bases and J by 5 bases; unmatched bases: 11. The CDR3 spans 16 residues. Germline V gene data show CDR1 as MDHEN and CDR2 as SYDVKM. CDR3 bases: TGTGCCAGCAGTTTTTGGTTCGACAGGGGACGGTATGGCTACACCTTC. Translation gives CASSFWFDRGRYGYTF.

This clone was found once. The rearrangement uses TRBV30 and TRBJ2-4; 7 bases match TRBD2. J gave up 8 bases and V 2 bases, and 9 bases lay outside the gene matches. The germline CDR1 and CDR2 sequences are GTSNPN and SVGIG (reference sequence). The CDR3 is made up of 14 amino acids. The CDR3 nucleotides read TGTGCCTGGAGTACCGGGACTATAGGGGACATTCAGTACTTC. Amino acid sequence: CAWSTGTIGDIQYF.

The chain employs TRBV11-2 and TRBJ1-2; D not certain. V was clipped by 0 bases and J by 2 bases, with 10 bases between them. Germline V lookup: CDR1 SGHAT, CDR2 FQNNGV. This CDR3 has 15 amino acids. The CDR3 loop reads CASSLDPKSNYGYTF. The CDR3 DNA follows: TGTGCCAGCAGCTTAGATCCGAAGAGCAACTATGGCTACACCTTC.

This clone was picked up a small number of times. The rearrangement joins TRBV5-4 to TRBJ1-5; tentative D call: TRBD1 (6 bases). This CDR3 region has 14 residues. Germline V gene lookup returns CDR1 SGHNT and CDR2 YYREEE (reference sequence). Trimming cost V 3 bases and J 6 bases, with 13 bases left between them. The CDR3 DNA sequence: TGTGCCAGCAGCTCCCAGGGGTCTGGTCAGCCCCAGCATTTT. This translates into CASSSQGSGQPQHF.

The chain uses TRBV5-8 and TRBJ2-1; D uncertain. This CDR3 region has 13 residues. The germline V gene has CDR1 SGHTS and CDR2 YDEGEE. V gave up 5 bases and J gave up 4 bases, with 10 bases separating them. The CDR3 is CASRGWAYNEQFF. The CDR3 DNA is TGTGCCAGCAGGGGCTGGGCATACAATGAGCAGTTCTTC.

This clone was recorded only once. The DNA of the CDR3 is TGTGCCAGCAGTGAAGTTCTCGGTTCGACCTACAATGAGCAGTTCTTC. Residues: CASSEVLGSTYNEQFF. The chain uses TRBV6-1 and TRBJ2-1; D gene unclear. CDR3 length equals 16 residues. V was shortened by 1 base and J by 2 bases, with 12 bases between the two germline ends. Germline V gene sequence: CDR1 MNHNS, CDR2 SASEGT.

The CDR3 sequence is CASSPRLAQTGELFF. The CDR3 coding sequence is TGTGCCAGCAGCCCGCGACTAGCGCAAACCGGGGAGCTGTTTTTT. J is TRBJ2-2 and V is TRBV11-2, with 8 bases aligning to TRBD2. The junction had 7 bases not matched to a gene; V was cut back by 5 bases and J by 5 bases. This CDR3 region has 15 residues. Germline lookup yields CDR1 SGHAT and CDR2 FQNNGV. Variable domain in full (rest from reference TRBV11-2 and TRBJ2-2): EAGVAQSPRYKIIEKRQSVAFWCNPISGHATLYWYQQILGQGPKLLIQFQNNGVVDDSQLPKDRFSAERLKGVDSTLKIQPAKLEDSAVYLCASSPRLAQTGELFFGEGSRLTVL.

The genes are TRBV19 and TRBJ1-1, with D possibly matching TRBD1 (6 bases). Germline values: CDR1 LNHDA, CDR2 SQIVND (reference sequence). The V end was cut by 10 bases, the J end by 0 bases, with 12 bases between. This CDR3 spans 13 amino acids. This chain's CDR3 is CATSGQMNTEAFF. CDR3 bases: TGTGCCACCTCGGGACAAATGAACACTGAAGCTTTCTTT.

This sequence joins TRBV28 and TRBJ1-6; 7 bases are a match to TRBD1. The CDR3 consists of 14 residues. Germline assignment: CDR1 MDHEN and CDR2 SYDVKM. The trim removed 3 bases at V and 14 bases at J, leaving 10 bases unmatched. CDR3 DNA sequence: TGTGCCAGCAGTTTGTCAGGGGGAGAGGGGACCCTCCACTTT. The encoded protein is CASSLSGGEGTLHF.

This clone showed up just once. The CDR3 DNA reads as TGTGCCAGCAGCATTAATCCGGGACAGGGGGCCTACGAGCAGTACTTC. It encodes CASSINPGQGAYEQYF. The V call is TRBV7-9, the J call TRBJ2-7; 11 bases match TRBD1. V trimming: 5 bases; J trimming: 2 bases; junction bases outside the gene matches: 8. The V gene's germline CDR1 is SEHNR and CDR2 FQNEAQ (reference sequence). CDR3 length: 16 amino acids.

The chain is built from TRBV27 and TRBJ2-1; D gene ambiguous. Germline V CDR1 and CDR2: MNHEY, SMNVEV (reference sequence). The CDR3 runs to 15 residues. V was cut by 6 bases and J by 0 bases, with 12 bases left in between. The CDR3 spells CASRVARSSYNEQFF. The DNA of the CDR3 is TGTGCCAGCAGGGTAGCCCGGAGCTCCTACAATGAGCAGTTCTTC.

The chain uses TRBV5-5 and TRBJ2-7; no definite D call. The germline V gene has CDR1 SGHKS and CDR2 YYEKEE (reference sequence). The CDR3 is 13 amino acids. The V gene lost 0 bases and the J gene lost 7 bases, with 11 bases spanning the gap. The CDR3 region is CASSLGGAWEQYF. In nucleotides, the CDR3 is TGTGCCAGCAGCTTGGGAGGTGCGTGGGAGCAGTACTTC.

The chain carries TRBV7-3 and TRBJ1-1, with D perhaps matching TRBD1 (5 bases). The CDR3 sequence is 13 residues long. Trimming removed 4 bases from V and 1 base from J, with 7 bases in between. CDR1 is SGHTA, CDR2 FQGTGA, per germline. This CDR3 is CASSSTGNTEAFF. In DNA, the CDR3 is TGTGCCAGCAGCTCTACAGGGAACACTGAAGCTTTCTTT.

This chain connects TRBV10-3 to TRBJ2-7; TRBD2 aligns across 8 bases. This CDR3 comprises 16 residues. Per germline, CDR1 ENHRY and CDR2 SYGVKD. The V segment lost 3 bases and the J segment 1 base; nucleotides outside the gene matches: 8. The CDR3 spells CAISDPGLGPSYEQYF. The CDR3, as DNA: TGTGCCATCAGTGACCCGGGACTAGGGCCGTCCTACGAGCAGTACTTC.

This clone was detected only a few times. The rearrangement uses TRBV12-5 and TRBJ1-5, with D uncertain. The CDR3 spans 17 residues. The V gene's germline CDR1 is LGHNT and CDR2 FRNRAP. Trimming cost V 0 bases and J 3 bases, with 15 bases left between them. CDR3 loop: CASGLVGEVLLNQPQHF. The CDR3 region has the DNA TGTGCTAGTGGTTTGGTAGGAGAGGTTCTCCTCAATCAGCCCCAGCATTTT.

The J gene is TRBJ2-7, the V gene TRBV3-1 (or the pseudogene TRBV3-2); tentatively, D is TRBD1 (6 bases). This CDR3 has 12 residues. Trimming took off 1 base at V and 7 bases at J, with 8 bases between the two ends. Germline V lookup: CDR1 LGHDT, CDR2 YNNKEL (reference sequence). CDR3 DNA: TGTGCCAGCAGCCAAGGGACAGCGGAGCAGTACTTC. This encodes CASSQGTAEQYF.

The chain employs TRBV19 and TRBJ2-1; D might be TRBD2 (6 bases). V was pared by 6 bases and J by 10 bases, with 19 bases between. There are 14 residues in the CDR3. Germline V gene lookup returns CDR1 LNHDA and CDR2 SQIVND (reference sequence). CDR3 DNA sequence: TGTGCCAGTAGCCCCCGCTCAGTCGGAGGGGAGCAGTTCTTC. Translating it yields CASSPRSVGGEQFF.

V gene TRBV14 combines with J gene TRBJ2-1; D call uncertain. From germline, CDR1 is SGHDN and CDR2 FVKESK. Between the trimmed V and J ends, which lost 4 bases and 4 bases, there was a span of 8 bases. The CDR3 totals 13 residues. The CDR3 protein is CASSRTWYNEQFF. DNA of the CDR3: TGTGCCAGCAGCCGCACTTGGTACAATGAGCAGTTCTTC.